The source of this T cell receptor beta chain is a study of blood T cells in healthy people across ages. About the study: About one barcoded beta molecule per two T cells was captured by template switching.

Together with a sample-barcoded 5' primer, a J-beta primer mix was included in a second PCR lasting roughly 6 to 12 cycles. TCRdb called the 5' RACE reads again in MiXCR, with one record for every CDR3 protein. This table holds about 640,000 distinct CDR3 sequences, approximately 50% found once. Trimming stripped 2 bases from V and 4 bases from J, with 12 bases between. CDR1 MNHEY and CDR2 SVGAGI come from the germline V gene. The CDR3 totals 14 residues. The source is a man between 60 and 75 years old in good health. Sequencing was carried out using blood. V and J are TRBV6-5 and TRBJ2-7, with D possibly TRBD2 on 5 matching bases. The CDR3 spells CASSYSQGLYEQYF. The CDR3, as DNA: TGTGCCAGCAGTTACAGTCAAGGACTTTACGAGCAGTACTTC.